The T cell receptor (beta chain) under discussion was sequenced for a study of T cell responses to AZD1222 COVID-19 vaccine. On this clone: Its antigen is unknown.

Clones were read by immunoSEQ multiplex PCR, and TCRdb kept only the in-frame ones, dropping some. The profile shows some 100,000 clones, roughly 84% of them singletons. The CDR3 consists of 12 residues. Looked up from germline, CDR1 is MNHNY and CDR2 is SVGAGI (reference sequence). V was shortened by 6 bases and J by 7 bases, with 9 bases between the two germline ends. Study-wide points: Seropositivity was recorded at baseline in only 6 or 7 AZD1222 recipients.

This chain connects TRBV6-6 to TRBJ1-4; D uncertain. This sequence originates from an adult in good health. The sample here was peripheral blood, taken on day 0 of AZD1222 vaccination. The CDR3 is CASRSVTEKLFF. The CDR3 DNA follows: TGTGCCAGCAGAAGCGTTACTGAAAAACTGTTTTTT.